A single sample gave rise to the 14 T cell receptor beta chains below, sequenced in a study of OX40 agonist ivuxolimab in advanced cancers. Clones were read by immunoSEQ multiplex PCR, and TCRdb kept only the in-frame ones, dropping some. The table shows around 69,000 clones, with around 91% occurring only once. This specimen consisted of CD4+ or CD8+ T cells sorted from blood, obtained in a trial of the OX40 agonist ivuxolimab. These receptors all stem from an adult with an advanced solid tumor such as melanoma, head and neck, liver or kidney cancer.

The V and J genes are TRBV6-6 and TRBJ2-3; possibly TRBD1 or TRBD2 for D (5 bases each). Germline assignment: CDR1 MNHNY and CDR2 SVGAGI (reference sequence). The CDR3 is 11 residues long. Trimming stripped 8 bases from V and 3 bases from J, with 6 bases between. CDR3 sequence (DNA): TGTGCCAGCGGGGGAACAGATACGCAGTATTTT. Translated, it gives CASGGTDTQYF.

The rearrangement uses TRBV5-4 and TRBJ1-2, with TRBD1 identical over 8 bases. V was pared by 2 bases and J by 5 bases, with 8 bases of the junction left unmatched. This CDR3 spans 15 amino acids. From germline, CDR1 is SGHNT and CDR2 YYREEE (reference sequence). The CDR3 reads CASSLDRDRIYGYTF. The CDR3 DNA follows: TGTGCCAGCAGCTTAGACCGGGACAGGATTTATGGCTACACCTTC. The complete variable domain, with remaining parts taken from reference TRBV5-4 and TRBJ1-2, reads ETGVTQSPTHLIKTRGQQVTLRCSSQSGHNTVSWYQQALGQGPQFIFQYYREEENGRGNFPPRFSGLQFPNYSSELNVNALELDDSALYLCASSLDRDRIYGYTFGSGTRLTVV.

The chain employs TRBV4-3 and TRBJ1-1; D is uncertain. Looked up from germline, CDR1 is LGHNA and CDR2 is YSLEER. The V and J ends lost 1 base and 5 bases respectively, with 8 bases between them. The CDR3 runs to 13 residues. The CDR3 sequence: CASSQVRMTEAFF. CDR3 DNA sequence: TGCGCCAGCAGCCAAGTTAGGATGACTGAAGCTTTCTTT.

The gene calls are TRBV7-6 and TRBJ2-7, with TRBD1 matching 9 bases. Losses at the gene ends were 5 bases for V and 3 bases for J; bases not matched to a gene: 5. CDR1 SGHVS and CDR2 FNYEAQ come from the germline V gene. The CDR3 sequence is 14 residues long. The CDR3: CASSPRQGDYEQYF. The CDR3 DNA sequence: TGTGCCAGCAGCCCTAGACAGGGGGACTACGAGCAGTACTTC.

The CDR3 DNA follows: TGCGCCAGCAGCCTTGGGACTAGCGGGGGCATTATCTACAATCATGAGCAGTTCTTC. Protein product: CASSLGTSGGIIYNHEQFF. V gene TRBV4-1 combines with J gene TRBJ2-1; TRBD2 agrees at 14 bases. CDR3 length: 19 amino acids. V gave up 4 bases and J gave up 8 bases; unmatched junction bases: 16. Germline V gene data show CDR1 as MGHRA and CDR2 as YSYEKL.

The chain joins TRBV6-6 to TRBJ2-5; possible D gene TRBD2, 6 bases. The germline V and J ends were trimmed by 4 bases and 5 bases, with 11 bases remaining between them. CDR3 size: 13 residues. The germline V gene has CDR1 MNHNY and CDR2 SVGAGI (reference sequence). This chain's CDR3 is CASSWDFRETQYF. The CDR3 DNA is TGTGCCAGCAGTTGGGACTTCAGGGAGACCCAGTACTTC.

As for this clone: Other DNA sequences of this sample code for an identical CDR3. The genes are TRBV27 and TRBJ2-7, with a weak D call TRBD2 (5 bases). The V gene lost 2 bases and the J gene lost 2 bases, with 13 bases spanning the gap. The CDR3 runs 15 residues. Germline CDR1 and CDR2: MNHEY and SMNVEV (reference sequence). CDR3 DNA: TGTGCCAGCAGTTTAGCCGGGTCCGGGACCTACGAGCAGTACTTC. It codes for CASSLAGSGTYEQYF.

CDR3 amino acids: CASSDRVGFEKLFF. DNA for the CDR3: TGTGCCAGCAGCGACAGGGTAGGATTTGAAAAACTGTTTTTT. The rearrangement uses TRBV28 and TRBJ1-4; TRBD1 agrees at 7 bases. J gave up 7 bases and V 6 bases, and 8 bases lay outside the gene matches. The germline gives CDR1 MDHEN, CDR2 SYDVKM. The CDR3 totals 14 residues.

The gene calls are TRBV6-5 and TRBJ2-1; tentatively, D is TRBD1 or TRBD2 (5 bases each). CDR1 MNHEY and CDR2 SVGAGI come from the germline V gene. The CDR3 runs to 12 residues. Trimming removed 10 bases at V and 8 bases at J, with 15 bases between. The CDR3 sequence is CATGTPVDEQFF. Written as DNA, the CDR3 is TGTGCCACCGGGACCCCTGTGGATGAGCAGTTCTTC.

The chain joins TRBV7-9 to TRBJ2-6; D gene ambiguous. The CDR3 runs to 15 residues. Germline V CDR1 and CDR2: SEHNR, FQNEAQ (reference sequence). V dropped 1 base and J dropped 2 bases, with 6 bases sitting between them. For the CDR3, the DNA is TGTGCCAGCAGCTTAGTACAGACTGGGGCCAACGTCCTGACTTTC. Translating it yields CASSLVQTGANVLTF.

This chain connects TRBV9 to TRBJ2-5, with a weak D call TRBD2 (5 bases). V lost 2 bases to trimming and J lost 4 bases, with 15 bases between them. The V gene's germline CDR1 is SGDLS and CDR2 YYNGEE. This CDR3 contains 15 residues. DNA for the CDR3: TGTGCCAGCAGCGTCACGGGGAGTTCGGGAGAGACCCAGTACTTC. Protein product: CASSVTGSSGETQYF.

V and J are TRBV5-6 and TRBJ2-1; TRBD2 agrees at 8 bases. This CDR3 is 16 amino acids long. The V and J ends lost 1 base and 4 bases, in that order; junction bases with no gene match: 7. The germline CDR1 and CDR2 sequences are SGHDT and YYEEEE. The CDR3: CASSLSAGGVYNEQFF. The CDR3 DNA follows: TGTGCCAGCAGCTTGTCCGCGGGAGGAGTTTACAATGAGCAGTTCTTC.

The chain has TRBV7-3 and TRBJ2-3; D could derive from TRBD1 or TRBD2 (5 bases each). Germline V gene data show CDR1 as SGHTA and CDR2 as FQGTGA. CDR3 size: 13 residues. The V end lost 0 bases, the J end lost 6 bases, and 7 bases lay between the germline ends. In DNA form, the CDR3 reads TGTGCCAGCAGCTTAACCGGGGCGGATACGCAGTATTTT. It encodes CASSLTGADTQYF.

With respect to this clone: This sample includes further DNA sequences coding for the same CDR3. This chain uses TRBV11-1 with TRBJ2-5; the D gene is possibly TRBD2 (6 bases). Germline CDR1 reads SGHAT; CDR2 reads FQDESV (reference sequence). Deletions cut 0 bases from V and 7 bases from J, with 6 bases between. The CDR3 sequence is 12 residues long. DNA of the CDR3: TGTGCCAGCAGCTTAGCAGCGGGGACCCAGTACTTC. Protein product: CASSLAAGTQYF. The full variable domain, with the rest looked up from reference TRBV11-1 and TRBJ2-5, is EAEVAQSPRYKITEKSQAVAFWCDPISGHATLYWYRQILGQGPELLVQFQDESVVDDSQLPKDRFSAERLKGVDSTLKIQPAELGDSAMYLCASSLAAGTQYFGPGTRLLVL.